This T cell receptor (beta chain) was documented in a study of cytomegalovirus exposure and HLA in healthy donors. V was pared by 7 bases and J by 0 bases, with 15 bases between. The CDR3 extends over 15 amino acids. CDR1 and CDR2 from the germline V gene are LNHDA and SQIVND (reference sequence). There are a few counts of this clone. 60 Vbeta and 13 Jbeta primers were used in PCR. Assay used: immunoSEQ multiplex PCR; TCRdb lists only in-frame clones, some missing. The data show under 200,000 clones, 68% seen once. The genes are TRBV19 and TRBJ1-1; D uncertain. The sample consisted of PBMCs. The clonotype was recovered from a man aged 45-65 years in good health and CMV-seronegative. CDR3 loop: CASKPNWAMNTEAFF. The CDR3 coding sequence is TGTGCCAGTAAACCCAATTGGGCTATGAACACTGAAGCTTTCTTT.